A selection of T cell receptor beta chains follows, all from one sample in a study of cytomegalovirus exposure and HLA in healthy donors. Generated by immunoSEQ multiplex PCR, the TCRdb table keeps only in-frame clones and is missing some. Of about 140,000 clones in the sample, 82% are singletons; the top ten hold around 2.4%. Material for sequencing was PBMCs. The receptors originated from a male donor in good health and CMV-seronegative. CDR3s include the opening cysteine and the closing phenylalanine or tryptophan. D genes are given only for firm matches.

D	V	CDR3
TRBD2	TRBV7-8	CASSFRGRAGRDTQYF
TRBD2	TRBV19	CASSILAGEQFF
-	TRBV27	CASSLTSYQNEQFF
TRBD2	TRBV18	CASSKSGLANGPDTQYF
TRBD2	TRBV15	CATSPMASGRAAPFYNEQFF
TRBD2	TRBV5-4	CASSLGLAGSGGNTDTQYF
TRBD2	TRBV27	CASSLSPQGLAANEQFF
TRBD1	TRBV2	CASSQKGQAGANVLTF
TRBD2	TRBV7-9	CASSKGLAGKGEQFF
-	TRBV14	CASSPRLYEQYF
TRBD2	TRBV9	CASSDSARKTSGLGEQFF
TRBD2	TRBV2	CASIRLAGGQETQYF
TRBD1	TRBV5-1	CASSISTGGVSYEQYF
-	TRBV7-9	CASSLDYSHEQYF
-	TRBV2	CASTLDRIYNEQFF
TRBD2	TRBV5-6	CASSPYGGETYEQYF
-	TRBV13	CASSPLTDTQFF
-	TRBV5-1	CASSSQTVVTEAFF
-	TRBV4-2	CASSNVEGEYEQYF
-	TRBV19	CASKGVGATEAFF
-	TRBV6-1	CASSEQGPLHF
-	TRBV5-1	CASSLAVTGSYEQYF
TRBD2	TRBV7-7	CASSLERGLSGELFF
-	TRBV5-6	CASSQGRRETQYF
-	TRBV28	CASSLGTGVTGELFF
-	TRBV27	CASSWGVNTEAFF